This TCR beta chain was identified in a study of cytomegalovirus exposure and HLA in healthy donors. Background on the study: Drawn from HLA-typed donors, tens of millions of unique TCRs were held in an early data release. Study-wide points: It was reported that the classifier diagnosed cytomegalovirus status with high specificity and sensitivity in both the original and validation cohorts. V- and J-gene trimming in TCR beta was tied to a missense DCLRE1C variant by an analysis performed later.

Primers for the PCR totalled 60 Vbeta and 13 Jbeta. Some clones are missing from TCRdb's copy, which holds only in-frame ones; the method was immunoSEQ multiplex PCR. The data show about 120,000 clones, over 60% seen once. As to this clone: Its antigen is currently unknown.

The germline V gene has CDR1 SGHVS and CDR2 FQNEAQ. V shed 5 bases and J 5 bases; nucleotides not matched to a gene: 6. This CDR3 has 14 residues. The sequencing sample was made of PBMCs. The rearrangement links TRBV7-8 to TRBJ1-2; 9 positions agree with TRBD1. The sequence derives from a man aged 30-40 years in good health and CMV-seronegative. CDR3 in amino acids: CASSPLDRGYGYTF. The CDR3 DNA follows: TGTGCCAGCAGCCCCCTGGACAGGGGATATGGCTACACCTTC.